This paragraph covers one TCR beta chain sequence. Measured with immunoSEQ multiplex PCR; TCRdb has only the in-frame clones, and not every one. The table records fewer than 400,000 clones, approximately 88% of them present only once. The data were obtained in a study of blood T cell repertoires in COVID-19. Study as a whole: There were acute and convalescent COVID-19 samples, and they came from the United States, Italy and Spain.

Germline lookup yields CDR1 SNHLY and CDR2 FYNNEI. The ends lost 6 bases at V and 6 bases at J; junction bases unmatched: 7. There are 13 residues in the CDR3. Material: PBMCs or T cells enriched from blood (not recorded which). The source is a man aged 25-40 years who had recovered from COVID-19. The V and J genes are TRBV2 and TRBJ1-2, with TRBD1 identical over 7 bases. The CDR3 loop is CASSGGRGDGYTF. The DNA of the CDR3 is TGTGCCAGCAGCGGAGGCAGGGGGGATGGCTACACCTTC. The full variable domain, with the rest looked up from reference TRBV2 and TRBJ1-2, is EPEVTQTPSHQVTQMGQEVILRCVPISNHLYFYWYRQILGQKVEFLVSFYNNEISEKSEIFDDQFSVERPDGSNFTLKIRSTKLEDSAMYFCASSGGRGDGYTFGSGTRLTVV.